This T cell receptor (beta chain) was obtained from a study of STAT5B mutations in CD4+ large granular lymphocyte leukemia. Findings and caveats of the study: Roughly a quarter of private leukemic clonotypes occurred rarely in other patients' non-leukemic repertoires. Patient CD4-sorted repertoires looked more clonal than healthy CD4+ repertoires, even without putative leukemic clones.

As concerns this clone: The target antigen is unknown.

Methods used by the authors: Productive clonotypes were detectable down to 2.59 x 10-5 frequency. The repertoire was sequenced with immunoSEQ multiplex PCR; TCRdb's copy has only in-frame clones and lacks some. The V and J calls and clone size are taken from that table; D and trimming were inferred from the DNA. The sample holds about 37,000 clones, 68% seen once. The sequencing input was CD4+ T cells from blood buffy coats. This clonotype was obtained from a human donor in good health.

The CDR3 loop reads CASSLTSPTNEQFF. CDR3 nucleotides: TGTGCCAGCAGCCTGACTAGTCCCACCAATGAGCAGTTCTTC. V gene TRBV9 combines with J gene TRBJ2-1, with D perhaps matching TRBD2 (6 bases). This CDR3 spans 14 amino acids. Trimming took off 4 bases at V and 6 bases at J, with 14 bases between the two ends. Germline-derived CDR1 and CDR2 are SGDLS and YYNGEE.